This is a list of T cell receptor beta chains from one sample in a study of blood T cell repertoires in COVID-19. TCRdb's table, derived via immunoSEQ multiplex PCR, lists solely in-frame clones and lacks some. The sample carries over 600,000 clones, 85% to 90% recorded once. Sequencing was performed on peripheral blood. These receptor sequences come from a woman between 18 and 29 years old with acute or convalescent COVID-19. The CDR3 runs from the conserved cysteine through the conserved F or W. The D gene is left open where the match is weak. Not all rows give a size; the values are once, few, many and, for expanded clones, a class.

abundance	j_gene	v_gene	d_gene	CDR3aa	CDR3nt
NA	TRBJ2-6	TRBV7-9	NA	CASSLGFWSSGANVLTF	TGTGCCAGCAGCTTAGGTTTTTGGAGCTCTGGGGCCAACGTCCTGACTTTC
NA	TRBJ1-2	TRBV12-3/TRBV12-4	NA	CASSRQSGYGYTF	TGTGCCAGCAGTCGACAGTCGGGCTATGGCTACACCTTC
NA	TRBJ1-5	TRBV9	NA	CASSVAGGVGQPQHF	TGTGCCAGCAGCGTAGCTGGGGGGGTCGGTCAGCCCCAGCATTTT
NA	TRBJ1-5	TRBV6-2/TRBV6-3	TRBD1	CASSKDRELRQPQHF	TGTGCCAGCAGTAAAGACAGGGAGCTGAGGCAGCCCCAGCATTTT
NA	TRBJ1-5	TRBV15	NA	CATSRDGALNQPQHF	TGTGCCACCAGCAGAGATGGGGCCCTCAATCAGCCCCAGCATTTT
NA	TRBJ1-2	TRBV18	NA	CASSEDTYYGYTF	TGTGCCAGCTCAGAAGACACCTACTATGGCTACACCTTC
NA	TRBJ2-3	TRBV15	TRBD2	CATLLTGTITDTQYF	TGTGCCACCCTTCTAACCGGGACTATCACAGATACGCAGTATTTT
NA	TRBJ2-1	TRBV27	NA	CASTSDGSYNEQFF	TGTGCCAGCACCAGCGATGGCTCCTACAATGAGCAGTTCTTC
NA	TRBJ1-2	TRBV28	NA	CASSSPAWGERGYGYTF	TGTGCCAGCAGTTCCCCGGCGTGGGGGGAGCGCGGCTATGGCTACACCTTC
NA	TRBJ2-6	TRBV7-9	TRBD1	CASSTGQVFSGANVLTF	TGTGCCAGCAGCACCGGACAGGTGTTCTCTGGGGCCAACGTCCTGACTTTC
few	TRBJ2-1	TRBV20-1	NA	CSASWGEGYNEQFF	TGCAGTGCTAGTTGGGGGGAAGGTTACAATGAGCAGTTCTTC
NA	TRBJ1-2	TRBV29-1	TRBD1	CSVEGGQGQPPLFYGYTF	TGCAGCGTTGAAGGGGGACAGGGCCAACCCCCACTCTTCTATGGCTACACCTTC
NA	TRBJ1-1	TRBV5-1	NA	CASSVRRDTEAFF	TGCGCCAGCAGCGTGAGGAGGGACACTGAAGCTTTCTTT
NA	TRBJ1-2	TRBV11-1	TRBD1	CASSSQDRGEDYGYTF	TGTGCCAGCAGCTCACAAGACAGGGGGGAAGACTATGGCTACACCTTC
NA	TRBJ1-5	TRBV3-1/TRBV3-2	NA	CASSSLQEGQPQHF	TGTGCCAGCAGCTCCCTCCAGGAGGGGCAGCCCCAGCATTTT
NA	TRBJ1-4	TRBV7-8	NA	CASSPRGLEKLFF	TGTGCCAGCAGCCCCAGAGGCCTGGAAAAACTGTTTTTT
NA	TRBJ1-5	TRBV27	TRBD1	CASSNQKPQGAWGSNQPQHF	TGTGCCAGCAGCAACCAAAAGCCGCAGGGGGCGTGGGGGAGCAATCAGCCCCAGCATTTT
once	TRBJ2-7	TRBV10-3	TRBD1	CAISESIGQGFEQYF	TGTGCCATCAGTGAGTCTATCGGACAGGGCTTCGAGCAGTACTTC
NA	TRBJ1-2	TRBV3-1/TRBV3-2	NA	CASSPNTGYYGYTF	TGTGCCAGCAGCCCGAATACAGGGTACTATGGCTACACCTTC
NA	TRBJ1-2	TRBV10-3	TRBD1	CAISESRTGGGYTF	TGTGCCATCAGTGAGTCCCGGACAGGGGGTGGCTACACCTTC
NA	TRBJ2-7	TRBV18	TRBD1	CASSPTGGPYEQYF	TGTGCCAGCTCACCAACAGGGGGCCCCTACGAGCAGTACTTC
NA	TRBJ2-1	TRBV11-2	NA	CASSLDLARAVANEQFF	TGTGCCAGCAGCTTAGATCTTGCGCGAGCGGTCGCTAATGAGCAGTTCTTC
NA	TRBJ2-7	TRBV6-2/TRBV6-3	TRBD2	CASSSLAGKPYEQYF	TGTGCCAGCAGTTCACTAGCGGGGAAACCCTACGAGCAGTACTTC
once	TRBJ2-7	TRBV7-3	TRBD1	CASSSSGGAKTYEQYF	TGTGCCAGCAGCTCCTCAGGGGGTGCGAAGACCTACGAGCAGTACTTC
NA	TRBJ2-5	TRBV19	NA	CASSRSQETQYF	TGTGCCAGTAGTAGGAGCCAAGAGACCCAGTACTTC
NA	TRBJ2-1	TRBV21-1	NA	CASSPRPGTGSSYNEQFF	TGTGCCAGCAGCCCTCGTCCCGGGACAGGGAGCTCCTACAATGAGCAGTTCTTC
NA	TRBJ2-5	TRBV5-6	TRBD2	CASSLGGRGETQYF	TGTGCCAGCAGCTTGGGAGGGAGGGGAGAGACCCAGTACTTC
once	TRBJ2-7	TRBV29-1	TRBD2	CSVAGSGRWSGVYEQYF	TGCAGCGTTGCTGGATCGGGTAGGTGGAGCGGGGTTTACGAGCAGTACTTC
NA	TRBJ2-7	TRBV24-1	NA	CATSDATGVDTYEQYF	TGTGCCACCAGTGATGCCACGGGAGTCGATACCTACGAGCAGTACTTC
NA	TRBJ2-3	TRBV4-1	TRBD2	CASSQDPPGGGAIDTQYF	TGCGCCAGCAGCCAAGACCCTCCTGGCGGGGGGGCCATAGATACGCAGTATTTT
NA	TRBJ2-4	TRBV18	NA	CASSPALTGRIGNF	TGTGCCAGCTCACCAGCACTTACAGGAAGGATTGGGAACTTC
NA	TRBJ1-6	TRBV2	TRBD1	CASSERGTGGSPLHF	TGTGCTAGCAGTGAACGGGGGACAGGGGGTTCACCCCTCCACTTT
NA	TRBJ2-2	TRBV4-3	TRBD1	CASSQLDRGGTGELFF	TGCGCCAGCAGCCAGTTGGACAGGGGAGGCACCGGGGAGCTGTTTTTT
NA	TRBJ2-7	TRBV27	NA	CASSFRETGKDSYEQYF	TGTGCCAGCAGTTTCCGAGAGACAGGTAAAGACTCCTACGAGCAGTACTTC
NA	TRBJ2-2	TRBV20-1	NA	CSASYGLAAGELFF	TGCAGTGCTAGTTACGGGTTAGCGGCCGGGGAGCTGTTTTTT
NA	TRBJ1-2	TRBV29-1	NA	CSVDPDTF	TGCAGCGTTGATCCCGACACCTTC
NA	TRBJ1-1	TRBV19	NA	CASTETGNTEAFF	TGTGCCAGTACCGAAACAGGGAACACTGAAGCTTTCTTT
NA	TRBJ2-7	TRBV11-2	TRBD1	CASSPWGQALYEQYF	TGTGCCAGCAGCCCCTGGGGACAGGCGCTCTACGAGCAGTACTTC
NA	TRBJ2-5	TRBV3-1/TRBV3-2	TRBD2	CASSQSGGGRVKTQYF	TGTGCCAGCAGCCAATCAGGCGGGGGGCGGGTTAAGACCCAGTACTTC
NA	TRBJ1-2	TRBV18	TRBD1	CASSPRRDRSYGYTF	TGTGCCAGCTCACCCCGAAGGGACAGGTCCTATGGCTACACCTTC
few	TRBJ2-7	TRBV12-5	TRBD2	CASDTSDAYEQYF	TGTGCTAGTGACACTAGCGACGCCTACGAGCAGTACTTC
NA	TRBJ2-3	TRBV27	TRBD1	CASSNPGTGLSSTDTQYF	TGTGCCAGCAGTAACCCCGGGACAGGGCTATCTAGCACAGATACGCAGTATTTT
NA	TRBJ2-7	TRBV11-2	NA	CASSLGRSYEQYF	TGTGCCAGCAGCTTAGGCAGGTCTTACGAGCAGTACTTC
NA	TRBJ2-1	TRBV29-1	NA	CSGGDFYNEQFF	TGCAGCGGGGGGGACTTCTACAATGAGCAGTTCTTC
NA	TRBJ1-2	TRBV19	NA	CASSIAAGGYGYTF	TGTGCCAGTAGTATAGCTGCGGGAGGCTATGGCTACACCTTC
NA	TRBJ1-3	TRBV5-6	NA	CASSFGLDTGNTIYF	TGTGCCAGCAGCTTTGGGCTGGATACTGGAAACACCATATATTTT
NA	TRBJ1-1	TRBV27	TRBD1	CASSLSSRGLTEAFF	TGTGCCAGCAGTTTATCGTCCAGGGGGCTCACTGAAGCTTTCTTT
NA	TRBJ2-5	TRBV5-1	TRBD1	CASSPPGQGDQETQYF	TGCGCCAGCAGCCCGCCGGGACAGGGGGACCAAGAGACCCAGTACTTC
NA	TRBJ1-2	TRBV5-1	NA	CASSLEEGGYTF	TGCGCCAGCAGCTTGGAAGAGGGTGGCTACACCTTC
NA	TRBJ1-3	TRBV15	NA	CATSHRDGNTIYF	TGTGCCACCAGCCACAGGGATGGAAACACCATATATTTT
NA	TRBJ1-1	TRBV6-2/TRBV6-3	NA	CASSYPGTSGGAFF	TGTGCCAGCAGTTATCCGGGGACCTCCGGGGGAGCTTTCTTT
NA	TRBJ2-7	TRBV6-5	NA	CASSSNGDFYEQYF	TGTGCCAGCAGTTCCAACGGGGACTTCTACGAGCAGTACTTC
NA	TRBJ1-5	TRBV27	NA	CASSLTGANQPQHF	TGTGCCAGCAGTTTGACAGGTGCCAATCAGCCCCAGCATTTT
NA	TRBJ2-3	TRBV30	TRBD2	CAWSPSGGRLDTQYF	TGTGCCTGGAGCCCCAGCGGGGGGCGGTTAGATACGCAGTATTTT
NA	TRBJ1-2	TRBV6-5	NA	CASSPQGHGAGYTF	TGTGCCAGCAGCCCACAGGGACACGGTGCGGGCTACACCTTC
NA	TRBJ2-7	TRBV9	NA	CASSVETNYEQYF	TGTGCCAGCAGCGTAGAAACTAACTACGAGCAGTACTTC
once	TRBJ2-1	TRBV24-1	TRBD2	CATGTSGGNEQFF	TGTGCCACCGGGACTAGCGGGGGCAATGAGCAGTTCTTC
NA	TRBJ2-5	TRBV20-1	TRBD2	CAGLQQETQYF	TGCGCGGGACTACAACAAGAGACCCAGTACTTC
NA	TRBJ2-1	TRBV2	TRBD1	CASSGNDRGKYNEQFF	TGTGCCAGCAGTGGAAACGACAGGGGGAAGTACAATGAGCAGTTCTTC
few	TRBJ2-2	TRBV19	NA	CASSTRGDWGTGELFF	TGTGCCAGTAGTACCAGGGGGGATTGGGGCACCGGGGAGCTGTTTTTT